This T cell receptor (beta chain) is from a study of T cell responses to AZD1222 COVID-19 vaccine. Trimming took 8 bases from V and 2 from J, leaving 8 bases between them. Germline V gene sequence: CDR1 SNHLY, CDR2 FYNNEI. CDR3 length equals 12 residues. Regarding this clone: The antigen is not known.

This table comes from immunoSEQ multiplex PCR, and its TCRdb copy is limited to in-frame clones, with some not included. The data show roughly 120,000 clones, approximately 85% seen once. Study-wide results and limits: The sample set comprised mostly white British donors with more females, and clonal diversity was possibly underestimated. Across spike, vaccine-associated CD4 TCRs were found, dominant at 160-218 and 743-854.

The sequence was collected from an adult in good health. The sequenced sample was peripheral blood, obtained on day 0 of AZD1222 vaccination. The J gene is TRBJ2-3, the V gene TRBV2; D is perhaps TRBD2 (6 bases). In DNA, the CDR3 is TGTGCCAGCTCGGGGGACACAGATACGCAGTATTTT. It yields the protein CASSGDTDTQYF.